This T cell receptor beta chain comes out of a study of blood T cells in healthy people across ages. The donors, aged roughly 6 to 90, were healthy Caucasians from Russia. The CDR3 length is 12 residues. CDR1 and CDR2 (germline): SGHTA, FQGNSA. Comment on this clonotype: A junction end diverges from the germline sequence, so it may reflect a read error.

Together with a sample-barcoded 5' primer, a J-beta primer mix was included in a second PCR lasting about 6 to 11 cycles. Template switching added a 12-random-nucleotide identifier to every cDNA molecule. From the 5' RACE reads, TCRdb called clonotypes with MiXCR, one entry per CDR3 protein. The sample shows approximately 850,000 distinct CDR3 sequences, around 42% of them seen only once. This receptor was taken from a man between 60 and 70 years old in good health. This chain connects TRBV7-2 to TRBJ2-6; D is unclear. What was sequenced was blood. The CDR3 loop reads CASSLEVGVLAF. The DNA for the CDR3 is TGTGCCAGCAGCTTAGAAGTGGGCGTCCTGGCTTTC.